This TCR beta chain was sequenced for a study of T-cell reconstitution after alpha-beta-depleted transplantation in children. CDR3 length: 17 amino acids. V lost 2 bases and J lost 8; bases outside the gene matches: 13. Per the germline V gene, CDR1 is GTSNPN and CDR2 is SVGIG (reference sequence). Library preparation (for TCRbeta) was performed with unique molecular identifiers. TCRdb fed the PCR reads into MiXCR, producing one record per CDR3 protein. The table includes around 480,000 distinct CDR3 sequences, about 30% detected once. The sequence was collected from a human donor who donated a stem cell graft to a child with aplastic anemia. The chain has TRBV30 and TRBJ2-1; 12 bases are shared with TRBD2. Sequenced here: PBMCs from the stem cell graft donor, sampled from the stem cell graft. CDR3 residues: CAWSWGMTSGSQDEQFF. The CDR3, as DNA: TGTGCCTGGAGTTGGGGCATGACTAGCGGGAGTCAGGATGAGCAGTTCTTC.